This is a list of T cell receptor beta chains from one sample in a study of metastatic and nonmetastatic thyroid tumors. MiXCR re-clonotyped the PCR reads for TCRdb. The sample carries about 11,000 clones, approximately 31% recorded once. Sequencing was performed on tumor tissue. The receptors originated from a female donor with papillary thyroid cancer or a benign thyroid nodule (not recorded which). Some clones in this sample may be carry-over from other donors' samples. Both conserved end residues are part of each CDR3. D genes are given only for firm matches. For some rows the clone size is stated as once, few or many, or as a class when expanded; others skip it.

D gene | J gene | clone size | V gene | CDR3 protein | CDR3 DNA
TRBD2 | TRBJ2-7 | medium-sized | TRBV20-1 | CSATPSGRAYEQYF | TGCAGTGCAACCCCTAGCGGGAGGGCGTACGAGCAGTACTTC
. | TRBJ1-5 | . | TRBV20-1 | CSVAREHSNQPQHF | TGCAGTGTAGCGAGGGAACATAGCAATCAGCCCCAGCATTTT
TRBD2 | TRBJ2-3 | few | TRBV6-1 | CASSEVSGGAGTDTQYF | TGTGCCAGCAGTGAAGTGAGCGGGGGGGCCGGCACAGATACACAGTATTTT
TRBD2 | TRBJ2-1 | many | TRBV9 | CASSGGGEQFF | TGTGCCAGCAGCGGGGGGGGTGAGCAGTTCTTC
. | TRBJ1-1 | medium-sized | TRBV20-1 | CSAIIQGGTEAFF | TGCAGTGCTATTATCCAGGGCGGCACTGAAGCTTTCTTT
. | TRBJ2-2 | medium-sized | TRBV5-1 | CASSGSGGWGTGELFF | TGCGCCAGCAGCGGTTCCGGGGGTTGGGGCACCGGGGAGCTGTTTTTT
TRBD1 | TRBJ2-1 | . | TRBV5-1 | CASSSGQGAYRDNEQFF | TGCGCCAGCAGCTCCGGACAGGGGGCCTATAGGGACAATGAGCAGTTCTTC
. | TRBJ2-1 | . | TRBV27 | CASRTGTSPTEQFF | TGTGCCAGCAGAACCGGGACCTCCCCAACGGAGCAGTTCTTC
. | TRBJ2-7 | once | TRBV30 | CAWSLVVSYEQYF | TGTGCCTGGAGTTTAGTAGTCTCCTACGAGCAGTACTTT
TRBD1 | TRBJ2-7 | . | TRBV11-1 | CASSRPGTGSYEQYF | TGTGCCAGCAGCCGACCCGGGACAGGGTCCTACGAGCAGTACTTC
. | TRBJ1-1 | . | TRBV6-1 | CASSPDQGGIKAFF | TGTGCCAGCAGTCCTGATCAGGGAGGGATCAAAGCTTTCTTT
TRBD1 | TRBJ1-1 | . | TRBV20-1 | CSADNPGQGANTEAFF | TGCAGTGCAGACAACCCGGGACAGGGGGCAAACACTGAAGCTTTCTTT
. | TRBJ1-1 | few | TRBV6-2/TRBV6-3 | CASSYREGTEAFF | TGTGCCAGCAGTTACCGGGAAGGGACTGAAGCTTTCTTT
. | TRBJ2-7 | once | TRBV3-1 | CASSRGRGYEQYF | TGTGCCAGCAGCCGGGGTCGGGGATACGAGCAGTACTTC
TRBD2 | TRBJ2-2 | medium-sized | TRBV11-3 | CASSLGSGLAGQLGELFF | TGTGCCAGCAGCTTAGGGTCCGGACTAGCGGGACAGCTGGGGGAGCTGTTTTTT
. | TRBJ2-7 | few | TRBV19 | CASSTSGTGTYEQYF | TGTGCCAGTAGTACATCCGGGACCGGAACCTACGAGCAGTACTTC
TRBD1 | TRBJ2-5 | medium-sized | TRBV5-1 | CASSLRQGAGTQYF | TGCGCCAGCAGCTTGAGGCAGGGGGCTGGGACCCAGTACTTC
. | TRBJ2-3 | . | TRBV7-3 | CASSPDTDTQYF | TGTGCCAGCAGCCCTGACACAGATACGCAGTATTTT
TRBD1 | TRBJ1-6 | few | TRBV28 | CASSPTGTGQGSPLHF | TGTGCCAGCAGTCCAACCGGGACAGGGCAGGGATCACCCCTCCACTTT
. | TRBJ2-7 | . | TRBV30 | CAWSGHPKTFTYEQYF | TGTGCCTGGAGTGGGCACCCGAAAACTTTTACCTACGAGCAGTACTTC
TRBD1 | TRBJ2-7 | medium-sized | TRBV7-3 | CASSSGQGAYEQYF | TGTGCCAGCAGCTCGGGACAGGGGGCCTACGAGCAGTACTTC
. | TRBJ1-1 | . | TRBV19 | CASRRPGMKTEDFF | TGTGCCAGTAGACGACCGGGGATGAAAACTGAAGATTTCTTT
TRBD1 | TRBJ1-1 | . | TRBV4-2 | CASSQDSAGGTEAFF | TGTGCCAGCAGCCAAGATAGCGCAGGGGGCACTGAAGCTTTCTTT
TRBD1 | TRBJ2-3 | . | TRBV2 | CATLRDSLTDTQYF | TGTGCCACCCTCCGGGACAGTCTCACAGATACGCAGTATTTT
. | TRBJ1-5 | . | TRBV4-3 | CASSQDMPDSYSNQPQHF | TGCGCCAGCAGCCAGGACATGCCGGACAGCTATAGCAATCAGCCCCAGCATTTT
TRBD2 | TRBJ2-2 | medium-sized | TRBV28 | CASSLTGGPFFIIGELFF | TGTGCCAGCAGTTTGACGGGAGGGCCCTTTTTTATCATCGGGGAGCTGTTTTTT
. | TRBJ1-1 | few | TRBV12-3/TRBV12-4 | CASSLVSVITPEAFF | TGTGCCAGCAGTTTAGTATCCGTTATAACTCCTGAAGCTTTCTTT
TRBD1 | TRBJ2-7 | many | TRBV3-1 | CASSSRDRYLYEQYF | TGTGCCAGCAGCTCCCGGGACAGATACCTCTACGAGCAGTACTTC
. | TRBJ1-5 | many | TRBV6-6 | CASSYSPAGSNQPQHF | TGTGCCAGCAGTTACAGTCCGGCGGGGAGCAATCAGCCCCAGCATTTT
. | TRBJ1-1 | many | TRBV6-2/TRBV6-3 | CASKIGPRANTEAFF | TGTGCCAGCAAAATAGGGCCCAGGGCGAACACTGAAGCTTTCTTT
TRBD1 | TRBJ1-2 | medium-sized | TRBV20-1 | CSARPPGTENYGYTF | TGCAGTGCTAGACCTCCCGGGACAGAAAACTATGGCTACACCTTC
TRBD2 | TRBJ2-5 | . | TRBV6-1 | CASSLLAGGRRTQYF | TGTGCCAGCAGTCTTTTAGCGGGGGGGCGCCGGACCCAGTACTTC
. | TRBJ1-1 | . | TRBV3-1 | CASSSGTFGGEAFF | TGTGCCAGCAGCTCCGGGACATTTGGCGGGGAAGCTTTCTTT
. | TRBJ2-3 | . | TRBV12-3/TRBV12-4 | CASSLGGPTGDTQYF | TGTGCCAGCAGTTTAGGTGGGCCGACGGGGGATACGCAGTATTTT
. | TRBJ1-2 | medium-sized | TRBV20-1 | CSATEAPAYGYTF | TGCAGTGCTACGGAGGCTCCCGCTTATGGCTACACCTTC
. | TRBJ2-7 | . | TRBV15 | CATSRETGTPYEQYF | TGTGCCACCAGCAGAGAGACAGGGACTCCCTACGAGCAGTACTTC
. | TRBJ2-7 | medium-sized | TRBV11-2 | CASSSSLGLIYEQYF | TGTGCCAGCAGCTCCAGCCTGGGACTGATCTACGAGCAGTACTTC
. | TRBJ2-7 | medium-sized | TRBV4-3 | CASSQYRDTEQYF | TGCGCCAGCAGCCAATACCGGGACACCGAGCAGTACTTC
. | TRBJ2-2 | . | TRBV20-1 | CSARWGELFF | TGCAGTGCTAGATGGGGGGAGCTGTTTTTT
. | TRBJ2-6 | large | TRBV19 | CASSLQAAGANVLTF | TGTGCCAGTAGCTTACAGGCAGCTGGGGCCAACGTCCTGACTTTC
. | TRBJ2-5 | large | TRBV13 | CASSLPGEGQETQYF | TGTGCCAGCAGCTTACCGGGAGAAGGCCAAGAGACCCAGTACTTC
. | TRBJ1-1 | . | TRBV20-1 | CSARVQQFTEAFF | TGCAGTGCTAGAGTTCAACAGTTCACTGAAGCTTTCTTT
. | TRBJ1-3 | . | TRBV30 | CAWSPWRAGNTIYF | TGTGCCTGGAGCCCCTGGCGGGCTGGAAACACCATATATTTT
. | TRBJ2-7 | . | TRBV10-3 | CAISPAGTGSYEQYF | TGTGCCATCAGTCCGGCCGGGACGGGCTCCTACGAGCAGTACTTC
. | TRBJ2-1 | medium-sized | TRBV4-2 | CASSQVPRGYNEQFF | TGTGCCAGCAGCCAAGTCCCACGTGGCTACAATGAGCAGTTCTTC
. | TRBJ2-7 | medium-sized | TRBV5-6 | CASSLGPSTEQYF | TGTGCCAGCAGCTTAGGCCCCTCTACGGAGCAGTACTTC
TRBD2 | TRBJ2-1 | medium-sized | TRBV7-2 | CASSPSGRAIHEQFF | TGTGCCAGCAGCCCTAGCGGGAGGGCCATACATGAGCAGTTCTTC